Listed here are 29 T cell receptor beta chains from one sample, sequenced in a study of T cells after yellow fever vaccination. In TCRdb, the 5' RACE reads were re-called with MiXCR into one record per CDR3 protein. The repertoire includes around 310,000 distinct CDR3 sequences, 3.6% of them detected once, and about a quarter sits in the top ten. The sample consisted of PBMCs, taken on the day of the yellow fever booster vaccination. These receptors came from a man younger than 35 who received the YFV17D yellow fever vaccine.

This clonotype was seen repeatedly, ten times or more. The chain is built from TRBV10-2 and TRBJ2-7, with D maybe TRBD2 (5 bases). The length of the CDR3 is 15 residues. The V and J ends lost 3 bases and 2 bases respectively, with 14 bases between them. Germline CDR1 reads WSHSY; CDR2 reads SAAADI. The CDR3 here is CASSDWAGEPYEQYF. As DNA, the CDR3 is TGCGCCAGCAGTGACTGGGCGGGTGAACCCTACGAGCAGTACTTC.

This clonotype was recorded at least ten times. The gene calls are TRBV9 and TRBJ2-1, with 11 positions matching TRBD2. The germline gives CDR1 SGDLS, CDR2 YYNGEE. The V and J ends lost 0 bases and 5 bases, in that order; junction bases with no gene match: 4. The CDR3 contains 16 residues. The CDR3 protein is CASSVGTSGGNNEQFF. For the CDR3, the DNA is TGTGCCAGCAGCGTAGGAACTAGCGGGGGAAACAATGAGCAGTTCTTC.

The rearrangement uses TRBV10-1 and TRBJ2-1; D may correspond to TRBD1 or TRBD2 (5 bases each). Trimming left V 4 bases short and J 11 bases short, with 9 bases between. Germline values: CDR1 WNHNN, CDR2 SYGVQD (reference sequence). This CDR3 has 11 amino acids. The CDR3 loop is CASSAGRQQFF. The CDR3 bases are TGCGCCAGCAGTGCGGGACGCCAGCAGTTCTTC.

This clonotype was seen ten or more times. J is TRBJ1-1 and V is TRBV7-2; D is possibly TRBD1 (5 bases). Germline V gene sequence: CDR1 SGHTA, CDR2 FQGNSA. V was clipped by 7 bases and J by 6 bases, with 9 bases between them. CDR3 length equals 11 residues. The CDR3 nucleotides are TGTGCCAGCATGCAAGGGGCTGAAGCTTTCTTT. This sequence encodes CASMQGAEAFF. The complete variable domain, with remaining parts taken from reference TRBV7-2 and TRBJ1-1, reads GAGVSQSPSNKVTEKGKDVELRCDPISGHTALYWYRQSLGQGLEFLIYFQGNSAPDKSGLPSDRFSAERTGGSVSTLTIQRTQQEDSAVYLCASMQGAEAFFGQGTRLTVV.

This clonotype has ten or more counts. The V gene is TRBV3-1, the J gene TRBJ2-3, with no clear D. The CDR3 covers 12 residues. The V and J ends lost 7 bases and 3 bases respectively, with 8 bases between them. The germline V gene has CDR1 LGHDT and CDR2 YNNKEL (reference sequence). The CDR3 DNA reads TGTGCCAGCAAAAACTTAACAGATACGCAGTATTTT. It is translated as CASKNLTDTQYF.

This clonotype has at least ten counts. The chain couples TRBV5-1 to TRBJ2-5; D is unresolved. Trimming pared 7 bases from V and 3 bases from J, leaving 16 bases between. The CDR3 sequence is 14 residues long. From germline, CDR1 is SGHRS and CDR2 YFSETQ. The CDR3 spells CASHFAREEETQYF. CDR3 coding DNA: TGCGCCAGCCATTTTGCCAGAGAAGAAGAGACCCAGTACTTC.

The chain is built from TRBV2 and TRBJ2-7; 9 bases are shared with TRBD1. Looked up from germline, CDR1 is SNHLY and CDR2 is FYNNEI. The CDR3 consists of 12 residues. Trimming at V came to 6 bases and at J to 4 bases, leaving 1 base not matched to a gene. The CDR3 region has the DNA TGTGCCAGCAGGGGACAGGGTTACGAGCAGTACGTC. Its translation: CASRGQGYEQYV.

This clonotype was counted a few times. The chain has TRBV7-2 and TRBJ1-2, with D hard to call. Trimming stripped 3 bases from V and 2 bases from J, with 13 bases between. In germline, CDR1 is SGHTA, CDR2 FQGNSA. The CDR3 extends over 15 amino acids. The CDR3 DNA reads TGTGCCAGCAGCTTGATCCCGCGGGAGAACTATGGCTACACCTTC. Its translation: CASSLIPRENYGYTF.

This clonotype was observed a few times. This chain links TRBV27 with TRBJ2-3; D is perhaps TRBD1 (6 bases). The germline V gene encodes CDR1 MNHEY and CDR2 SMNVEV (reference sequence). The CDR3 runs to 15 residues. V gave up 3 bases and J gave up 5 bases, with 15 bases separating them. CDR3 sequence (DNA): TGTGCCAGCAGTTTGGCGTCAGGGGTAATAGATACGCAGTATTTT. Its translation: CASSLASGVIDTQYF.

This clonotype has just a few counts. V usage is TRBV5-1 and J usage is TRBJ1-1, with 8 bases that match TRBD1. CDR3 length: 14 amino acids. CDR1 and CDR2 from the germline V gene are SGHRS and YFSETQ. The ends lost 0 bases at V and 4 bases at J; junction bases unmatched: 2. The CDR3 spells CASSLGTGFTEAFF. The CDR3 DNA is TGCGCCAGCAGCTTGGGGACAGGGTTCACTGAAGCTTTCTTT.

This clonotype was observed many times. V usage is TRBV4-3 and J usage is TRBJ2-1; D may be TRBD1 or TRBD2 (5 bases each). Trimming shortened V by 0 bases and J by 9 bases, and 15 bases separated the two germline ends. The CDR3 covers 15 residues. Germline CDR1 reads LGHNA; CDR2 reads YSLEER. CDR3 bases: TGCGCCAGCAGCCAAGATCGTTATGGGACCGGTGAGCAGTTCTTC. The encoded protein is CASSQDRYGTGEQFF.

This clonotype was detected a few times. The rearrangement uses TRBV4-3 and TRBJ2-1; TRBD2 is a possible D gene (6 bases). CDR1 and CDR2 from the germline V gene are LGHNA and YSLEER. Between the trimmed V and J ends, which lost 0 bases and 2 bases, there was a span of 8 bases. CDR3 length: 15 amino acids. The CDR3 DNA sequence: TGCGCCAGCAGCCAAGATTGGGAGGCCTACAATGAGCAGTTCTTC. Residues: CASSQDWEAYNEQFF.

The gene calls are TRBV29-1 and TRBJ2-1; TRBD2 matches 11 bases. Per germline, CDR1 SQVTM and CDR2 ANQGSEA. There are 15 residues in the CDR3. Trimming removed 4 bases from V and 4 bases from J; junction bases left unmatched: 6. In DNA, the CDR3 is TGCAGCGTTGCCTTAGCGGGGGGGTATTACAATGAGCAGTTCTTC. This sequence encodes CSVALAGGYYNEQFF.

This clonotype was seen only a few times. This rearrangement joins TRBV7-6 to TRBJ2-7; D is undetermined. The V gene lost 5 bases and the J gene lost 2 bases, with 7 bases spanning the gap. The CDR3 totals 12 residues. Germline V gene lookup returns CDR1 SGHVS and CDR2 FNYEAQ. The CDR3 reads CASSIHPYEQYF. The CDR3 nucleotides read TGTGCCAGCAGCATACACCCCTACGAGCAGTACTTC. Filled out from reference TRBV7-6 and TRBJ2-7, the complete variable domain reads GAGVSQSPRYKVTKRGQDVALRCDPISGHVSLYWYRQALGQGPEFLTYFNYEAQQDKSGLPNDRFSAERPEGSISTLTIQRTEQRDSAMYRCASSIHPYEQYFGPGTRLTVT.

The chain recombines TRBV18 with TRBJ1-2, with D hard to call. Germline V lookup: CDR1 KGHSH, CDR2 LQKENI. V was cut by 5 bases and J by 6 bases, with 10 bases left in between. The CDR3 is 12 residues long. CDR3 nucleotide sequence: TGTGCCAGCTCAGCCTCCTTGGATGGCTACACCTTC. Protein: CASSASLDGYTF.

The J gene is TRBJ1-6, the V gene TRBV10-3; D is possibly TRBD1 (6 bases). V was shortened by 5 bases and J by 1 base, with 12 bases between the two germline ends. The CDR3 loop spans 16 amino acids. Germline V gene sequence: CDR1 ENHRY, CDR2 SYGVKD. CDR3 sequence (DNA): TGTGCCATCAGTTTATCAGGGGCGTCCTATAATTCACCCCTCCACTTT. It encodes CAISLSGASYNSPLHF.

This clonotype has ten or more counts. The CDR3: CASRPPGQTSTDTQYF. CDR3 nucleotides: TGTGCCAGCAGGCCGCCGGGACAGACTAGCACAGATACGCAGTATTTT. The rearrangement uses TRBV28 and TRBJ2-3, with 7 positions matching TRBD1. V shed 6 bases and J 0 bases; nucleotides not matched to a gene: 9. The CDR3 has 16 amino acids. Germline CDR1 is MDHEN and CDR2 is SYDVKM.

This rearrangement joins TRBV29-1 to TRBJ2-5; 8 nucleotides align to TRBD1. The V and J ends lost 3 bases and 4 bases, in that order; junction bases with no gene match: 4. The CDR3 is made up of 13 amino acids. Germline V gives CDR1 SQVTM, CDR2 ANQGSEA. CDR3 region: CSVEGDRRETQYF. CDR3 bases: TGCAGCGTTGAGGGGGACAGGAGAGAGACCCAGTACTTC.

The chain links TRBV7-8 to TRBJ2-6; 9 bases are shared with TRBD1. CDR3 size: 18 residues. The germline V gene encodes CDR1 SGHVS and CDR2 FQNEAQ. The junction had 5 bases not matched to a gene; V was cut back by 2 bases and J by 0 bases. The CDR3 DNA sequence: TGTGCCAGCAGCTTACGACAGGGGGTCGTCTCTGGGGCCAACGTCCTGACTTTC. Amino acids: CASSLRQGVVSGANVLTF.

This clonotype was seen at least ten times. The rearrangement uses TRBV7-2 and TRBJ1-6, with no clear D. This CDR3 comprises 13 residues. Trimming left V 2 bases short and J 12 bases short, with 11 bases between. Germline V lookup: CDR1 SGHTA, CDR2 FQGNSA. The CDR3 DNA is TGTGCCAGCAGCTTAATCGTTGAAGGACCCCTCCACTTT. It is translated as CASSLIVEGPLHF.

V and J are TRBV20-1 and TRBJ1-5; TRBD1 matches at 7 bases. After removal of 3 bases from V and 4 bases from J, the junction contained 3 bases not matched to a gene. The germline CDR1 and CDR2 sequences are DFQATT and SNEGSKA (reference sequence). The CDR3 consists of 13 residues. The CDR3 spells CSASKGANQPQHF. The DNA for the CDR3 is TGCAGTGCTAGCAAGGGGGCTAATCAGCCCCAGCATTTT.

The rearrangement joins TRBV10-1 to TRBJ2-5; 12 nucleotides align to TRBD2. Trimming cost V 0 bases and J 4 bases; bases outside gene matches: 18. The CDR3 totals 21 residues. Germline V gene data show CDR1 as WNHNN and CDR2 as SYGVQD (reference sequence). CDR3 DNA: TGCGCCAGCAGTGAGTCGATTTGGGGACTAGCGGGTCCTTCGGCTGTAGAGACCCAGTACTTC. This encodes CASSESIWGLAGPSAVETQYF.

The chain has TRBV5-4 and TRBJ1-1, with D tentatively TRBD1 (5 bases). V was clipped by 2 bases and J by 4 bases, with 9 bases between them. The CDR3 covers 13 residues. Germline-derived CDR1 and CDR2 are SGHNT and YYREEE (reference sequence). The CDR3 loop reads CASSLPRATEAFF. CDR3 nucleotide sequence: TGTGCCAGCAGCTTACCCAGGGCCACTGAAGCTTTCTTT. Complete variable domain (other parts from reference TRBV5-4 and TRBJ1-1): ETGVTQSPTHLIKTRGQQVTLRCSSQSGHNTVSWYQQALGQGPQFIFQYYREEENGRGNFPPRFSGLQFPNYSSELNVNALELDDSALYLCASSLPRATEAFFGQGTRLTVV.

The J gene is TRBJ2-1, the V gene TRBV7-2; 8 bases map to TRBD2. Germline V gives CDR1 SGHTA, CDR2 FQGNSA. The CDR3 has 15 amino acids. Germline trimming cut 5 bases from V and 4 bases from J; bases unmatched to any gene: 7. The CDR3 here is CASSTSGGLYNEQFF. CDR3 in DNA: TGTGCCAGCAGCACAAGCGGGGGCCTATACAATGAGCAGTTCTTC.

In its sample, this clonotype was seen a few times. This chain uses TRBV5-4 with TRBJ1-1, with a possible D match to TRBD1 (6 bases). V was pared by 4 bases and J by 10 bases, with 23 bases between. The CDR3 runs 15 residues. In germline, CDR1 is SGHNT, CDR2 YYREEE (reference sequence). CDR3 DNA sequence: TGTGCCAGCAGCGCGGGACAACAACCCCTCCCAAGAGCTTTCTTT. This codes for CASSAGQQPLPRAFF.

This clonotype was recorded many times. The chain uses TRBV4-1 and TRBJ2-1; 11 bases fit TRBD2. Germline CDR1 is MGHRA and CDR2 is YSYEKL. The CDR3 sequence is 15 residues long. With V trimmed by 7 bases and J by 2 bases, 4 bases remained unmatched. CDR3 sequence: CASKTSGGTYNEQFF. DNA of the CDR3: TGCGCCAGCAAAACTAGCGGGGGAACCTACAATGAGCAGTTCTTC.

This clonotype came up many times. This sequence joins TRBV20-1 and TRBJ2-7; D is possibly TRBD1 or TRBD2 (5 bases each). The CDR3 length is 13 residues. CDR1 and CDR2 (germline): DFQATT, SNEGSKA (reference sequence). V dropped 8 bases and J dropped 5 bases, with 19 bases sitting between them. In DNA, the CDR3 is TGCAGTACCCCAGGACAAGCGGTCCACGAGCAGTACTTC. It codes for CSTPGQAVHEQYF.

This clonotype was seen ten or more times. The J gene is TRBJ2-1, the V gene TRBV7-3, with D possibly matching TRBD2 (5 bases). The CDR3 consists of 16 residues. The V end was cut by 5 bases, the J end by 0 bases, with 14 bases between. Germline assignment: CDR1 SGHTA and CDR2 FQGTGA. The CDR3 sequence is CASSPSSAGSYNEQFF. CDR3 DNA sequence: TGTGCCAGCAGCCCATCCTCTGCGGGCTCCTACAATGAGCAGTTCTTC. Drawing the rest from reference TRBV7-3 and TRBJ2-1, the complete variable domain is GAGVSQTPSNKVTEKGKYVELRCDPISGHTALYWYRQSLGQGPEFLIYFQGTGAADDSGLPNDRFFAVRPEGSVSTLKIQRTERGDSAVYLCASSPSSAGSYNEQFFGPGTRLTVL.

This chain links TRBV7-3 with TRBJ2-1, with D possibly being TRBD1 (6 bases). The ends were cut back, 5 bases at V and 9 bases at J, with 20 bases in the middle. The CDR3 totals 15 residues. From germline, CDR1 is SGHTA and CDR2 FQGTGA. The CDR3 coding sequence is TGTGCCAGCAGCGGAGAAGGGGGAAGGGGAAGTGAGCAGTTCTTC. It is translated as CASSGEGGRGSEQFF. The full variable domain, rest sourced from reference TRBV7-3 and TRBJ2-1, is GAGVSQTPSNKVTEKGKYVELRCDPISGHTALYWYRQSLGQGPEFLIYFQGTGAADDSGLPNDRFFAVRPEGSVSTLKIQRTERGDSAVYLCASSGEGGRGSEQFFGPGTRLTVL.